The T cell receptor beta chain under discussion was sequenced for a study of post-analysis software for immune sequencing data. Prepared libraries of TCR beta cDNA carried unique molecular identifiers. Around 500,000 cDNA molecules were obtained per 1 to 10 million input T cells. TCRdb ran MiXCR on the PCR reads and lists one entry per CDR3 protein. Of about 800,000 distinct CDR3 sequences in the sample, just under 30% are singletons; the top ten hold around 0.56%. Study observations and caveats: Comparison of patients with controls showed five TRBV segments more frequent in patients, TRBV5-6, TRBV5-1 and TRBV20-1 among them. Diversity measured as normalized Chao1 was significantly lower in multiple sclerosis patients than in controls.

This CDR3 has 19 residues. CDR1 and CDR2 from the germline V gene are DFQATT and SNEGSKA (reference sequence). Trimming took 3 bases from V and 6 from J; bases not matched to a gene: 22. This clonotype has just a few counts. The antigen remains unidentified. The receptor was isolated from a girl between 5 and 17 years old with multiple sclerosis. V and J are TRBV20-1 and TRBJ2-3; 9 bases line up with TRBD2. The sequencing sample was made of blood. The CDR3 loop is CSASRRVGLAGKGRDTQYF. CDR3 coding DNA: TGCAGTGCTAGTAGGCGGGTCGGCCTAGCGGGAAAGGGGAGGGATACGCAGTATTTT.